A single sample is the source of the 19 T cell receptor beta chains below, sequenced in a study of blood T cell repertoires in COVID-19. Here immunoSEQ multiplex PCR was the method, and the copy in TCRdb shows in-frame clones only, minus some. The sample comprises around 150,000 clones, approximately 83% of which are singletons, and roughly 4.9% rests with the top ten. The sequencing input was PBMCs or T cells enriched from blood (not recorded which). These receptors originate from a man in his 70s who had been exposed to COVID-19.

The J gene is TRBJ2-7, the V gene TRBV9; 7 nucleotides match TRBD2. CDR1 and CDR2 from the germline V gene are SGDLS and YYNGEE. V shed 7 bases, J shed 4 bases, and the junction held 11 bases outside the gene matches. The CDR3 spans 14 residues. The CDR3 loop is CASGPGRETYEQYF. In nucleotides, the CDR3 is TGTGCCAGCGGCCCGGGGCGGGAGACGTACGAGCAGTACTTC.

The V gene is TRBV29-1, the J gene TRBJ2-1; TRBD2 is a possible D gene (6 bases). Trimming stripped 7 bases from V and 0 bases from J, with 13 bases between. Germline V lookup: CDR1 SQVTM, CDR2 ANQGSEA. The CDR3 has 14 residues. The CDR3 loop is CSAFSGSSYNEQFF. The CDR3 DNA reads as TGCAGCGCCTTTAGCGGAAGCTCCTACAATGAGCAGTTCTTC.

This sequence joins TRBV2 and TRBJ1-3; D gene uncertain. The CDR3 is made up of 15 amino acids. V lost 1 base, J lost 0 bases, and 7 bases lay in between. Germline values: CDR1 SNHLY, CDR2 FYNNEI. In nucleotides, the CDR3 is TGTGCCAGCAGTGAAGAAGGGAGCTCTGGAAACACCATATATTTT. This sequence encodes CASSEEGSSGNTIYF. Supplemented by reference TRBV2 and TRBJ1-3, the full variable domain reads EPEVTQTPSHQVTQMGQEVILRCVPISNHLYFYWYRQILGQKVEFLVSFYNNEISEKSEIFDDQFSVERPDGSNFTLKIRSTKLEDSAMYFCASSEEGSSGNTIYFGEGSWLTVV.

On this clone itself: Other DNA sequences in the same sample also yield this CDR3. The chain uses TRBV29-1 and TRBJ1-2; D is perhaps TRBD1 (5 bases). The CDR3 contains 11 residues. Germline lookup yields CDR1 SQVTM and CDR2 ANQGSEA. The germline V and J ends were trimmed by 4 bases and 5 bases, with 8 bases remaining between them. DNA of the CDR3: TGCAGCGTTGGGGGGGGATATGGCTACACCTTC. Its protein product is CSVGGGYGYTF. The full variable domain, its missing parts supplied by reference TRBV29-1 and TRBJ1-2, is SAVISQKPSRDICQRGTSLTIQCQVDSQVTMMFWYRQQPGQSLTLIATANQGSEATYESGFVIDKFPISRPNLTFSTLTVSNMSPEDSSIYLCSVGGGYGYTFGSGTRLTVV.

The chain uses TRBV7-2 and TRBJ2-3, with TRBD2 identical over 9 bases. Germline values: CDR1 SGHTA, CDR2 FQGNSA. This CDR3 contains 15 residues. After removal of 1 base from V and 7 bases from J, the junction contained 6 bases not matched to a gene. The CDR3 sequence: CASSLGGGARNTQYF. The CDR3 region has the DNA TGTGCCAGCAGCTTAGGCGGGGGGGCTCGGAATACGCAGTATTTT.

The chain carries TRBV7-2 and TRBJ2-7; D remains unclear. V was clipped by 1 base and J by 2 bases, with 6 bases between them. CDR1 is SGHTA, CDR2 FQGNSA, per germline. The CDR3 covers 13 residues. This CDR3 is CASSLEPPYEQYF. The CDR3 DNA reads TGTGCCAGCAGCTTAGAGCCTCCCTACGAGCAGTACTTC.

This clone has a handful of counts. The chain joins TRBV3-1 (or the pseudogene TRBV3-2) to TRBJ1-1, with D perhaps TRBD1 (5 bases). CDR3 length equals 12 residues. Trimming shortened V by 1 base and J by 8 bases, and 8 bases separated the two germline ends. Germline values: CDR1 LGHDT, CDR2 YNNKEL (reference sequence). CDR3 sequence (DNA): TGTGCCAGCAGCCAAGGGGGACTGGAAGCTTTCTTT. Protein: CASSQGGLEAFF.

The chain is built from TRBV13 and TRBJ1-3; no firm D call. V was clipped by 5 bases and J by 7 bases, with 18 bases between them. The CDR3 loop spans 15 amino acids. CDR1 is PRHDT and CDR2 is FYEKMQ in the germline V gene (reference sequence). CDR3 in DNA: TGTGCCAGCAGCGAGAAGCGGGCCCTGTGGAACACCATATATTTT. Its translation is CASSEKRALWNTIYF. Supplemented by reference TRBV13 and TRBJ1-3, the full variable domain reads AAGVIQSPRHLIKEKRETATLKCYPIPRHDTVYWYQQGPGQDPQFLISFYEKMQSDKGSIPDRFSAQQFSDYHSELNMSSLELGDSALYFCASSEKRALWNTIYFGEGSWLTVV.

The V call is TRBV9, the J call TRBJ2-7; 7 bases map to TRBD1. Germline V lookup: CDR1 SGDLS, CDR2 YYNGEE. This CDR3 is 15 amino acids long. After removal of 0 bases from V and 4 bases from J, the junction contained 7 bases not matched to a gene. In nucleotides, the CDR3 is TGTGCCAGCAGCGTAGCTCCACAGGGGATGTACGAGCAGTACTTC. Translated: CASSVAPQGMYEQYF.

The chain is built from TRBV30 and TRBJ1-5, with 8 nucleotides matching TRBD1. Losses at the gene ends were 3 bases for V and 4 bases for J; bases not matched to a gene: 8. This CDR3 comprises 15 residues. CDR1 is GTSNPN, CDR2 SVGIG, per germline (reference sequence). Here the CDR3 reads CAWRASGQANQPQHF. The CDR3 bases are TGTGCCTGGAGAGCGTCGGGACAGGCAAATCAGCCCCAGCATTTT.

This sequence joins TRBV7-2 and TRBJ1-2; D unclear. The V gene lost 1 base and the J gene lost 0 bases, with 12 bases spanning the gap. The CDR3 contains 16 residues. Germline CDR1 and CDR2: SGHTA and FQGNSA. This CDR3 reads CASSLERSTSNYGYTF. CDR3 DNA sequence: TGTGCCAGCAGCTTAGAGCGTTCAACCTCTAACTATGGCTACACCTTC.

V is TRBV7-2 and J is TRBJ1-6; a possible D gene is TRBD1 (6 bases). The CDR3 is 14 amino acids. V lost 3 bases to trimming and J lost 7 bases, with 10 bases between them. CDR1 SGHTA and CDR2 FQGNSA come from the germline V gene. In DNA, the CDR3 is TGTGCCAGCAGCTTTCAGGGGTACAATTCACCCCTCCACTTT. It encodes CASSFQGYNSPLHF.

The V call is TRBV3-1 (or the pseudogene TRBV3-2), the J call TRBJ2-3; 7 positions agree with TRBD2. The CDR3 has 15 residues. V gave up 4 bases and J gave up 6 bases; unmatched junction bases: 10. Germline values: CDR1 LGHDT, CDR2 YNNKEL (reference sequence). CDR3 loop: CASSPTTGGSDTQYF. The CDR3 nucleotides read TGTGCCAGCAGCCCCACAACGGGAGGATCCGATACGCAGTATTTT.

DNA of the CDR3: TGTGCCAGCAGTGGTGGAGTGCAAGCTTATGGCTACACCTTC. This translates into CASSGGVQAYGYTF. The chain employs TRBV25-1 and TRBJ1-2; no clear D. CDR3 length equals 14 residues. Germline assignment: CDR1 MGHDK and CDR2 SYGVNS. V lost 4 bases and J lost 5, with 14 bases in between.

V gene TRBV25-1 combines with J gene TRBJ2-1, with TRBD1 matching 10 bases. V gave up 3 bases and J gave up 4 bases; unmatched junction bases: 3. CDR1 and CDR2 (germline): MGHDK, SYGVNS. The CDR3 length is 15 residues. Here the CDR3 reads CASSDPGQGYNEQFF. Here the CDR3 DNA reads TGTGCCAGCAGTGATCCGGGACAGGGGTACAATGAGCAGTTCTTC.

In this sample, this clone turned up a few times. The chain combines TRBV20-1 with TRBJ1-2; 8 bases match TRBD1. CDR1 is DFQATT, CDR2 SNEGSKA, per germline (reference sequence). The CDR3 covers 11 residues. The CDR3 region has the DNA TGCAGACCTCAGGGGGCTGGAGGCTACACCTTC. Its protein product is CRPQGAGGYTF.

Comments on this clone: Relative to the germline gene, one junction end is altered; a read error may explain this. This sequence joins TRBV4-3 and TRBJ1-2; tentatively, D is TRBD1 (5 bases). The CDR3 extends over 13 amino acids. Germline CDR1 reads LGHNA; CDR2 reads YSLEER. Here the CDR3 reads CASSQERGRGVAF. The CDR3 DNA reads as TGCGCCAGCAGCCAAGAAAGGGGTCGCGGGGTGGCTTTC.

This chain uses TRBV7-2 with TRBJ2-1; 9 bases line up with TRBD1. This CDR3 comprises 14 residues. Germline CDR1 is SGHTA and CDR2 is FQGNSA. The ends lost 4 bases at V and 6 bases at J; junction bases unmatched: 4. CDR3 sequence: CASSSRQGVNEQFF. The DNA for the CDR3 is TGTGCCAGCAGCTCCAGACAGGGGGTCAATGAGCAGTTCTTC.

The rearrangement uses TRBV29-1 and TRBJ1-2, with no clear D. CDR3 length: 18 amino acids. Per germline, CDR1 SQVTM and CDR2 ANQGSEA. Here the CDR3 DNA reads TGCACCGCGCTGTTTCCAACAGCCAACTTCAGCTCTAACTATGGCTACACCTTC. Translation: CTALFPTANFSSNYGYTF.